These T cell receptor beta chains were read from a single sample in a study of blood T cell repertoires in COVID-19. TCRdb's copy holds only in-frame clones and misses some; the assay was immunoSEQ multiplex PCR. The table has about 160,000 clones, about 81% seen once; the top ten hold around 7.7%. The sample was PBMCs or T cells enriched from blood (not recorded which). The receptors derive from a man aged 50 to 59 who had recovered from COVID-19. The CDR3 runs from the conserved cysteine through the conserved F or W. The D gene is left open where the match is weak. The size entry is marked missing in some rows and otherwise reads once, few, many or a size class.

TRBJ2-2 NA TRBV9 NA CASSLGLQNTGELFF TGTGCCAGCAGCCTTGGACTACAGAACACCGGGGAGCTGTTTTTT
TRBJ2-1 NA TRBV4-2 TRBD2 CASSQERGGSYNEQFF TGTGCCAGCAGCCAAGAGCGGGGGGGTTCCTACAATGAGCAGTTCTTC
TRBJ2-7 NA TRBV7-2 NA CASSNRETYEQYF TGTGCCAGCAGCAACCGGGAGACCTACGAGCAGTACTTC
TRBJ1-4 NA TRBV6-5 NA CASSYPWTERDEKLFF TGTGCCAGCAGTTACCCCTGGACAGAAAGAGATGAAAAACTGTTTTTT
TRBJ1-2 NA TRBV7-8 TRBD1 CASSWDRDYGYTF TGTGCCAGCAGCTGGGACAGGGACTATGGCTACACCTTC
TRBJ1-4 NA TRBV5-8 NA CASSLSRAGQTNEKLFF TGTGCCAGCAGCTTGTCCAGGGCGGGGCAAACTAATGAAAAACTGTTTTTT
TRBJ1-2 NA TRBV5-1 TRBD1 CASSHYGTGEDYGYTF TGCGCCAGCAGCCATTACGGGACAGGGGAGGACTATGGCTACACCTTC
TRBJ1-2 NA TRBV19 NA CASTVAVDGYANYGYTF TGTGCCAGTACGGTGGCGGTGGATGGTTATGCTAACTATGGCTACACCTTC
TRBJ2-1 NA TRBV9 NA CASSPWPGGGPSSYNEQFF TGTGCCAGCAGCCCCTGGCCTGGTGGGGGCCCAAGCTCCTACAATGAGCAGTTCTTC
TRBJ2-3 NA TRBV5-1 NA CASGTGGPDTQYF TGCGCCAGCGGAACCGGGGGTCCAGATACGCAGTATTTT
TRBJ2-7 NA TRBV18 NA CASSPPTRAGEQYF TGTGCCAGCTCACCACCAACGCGGGCGGGTGAGCAGTACTTC
TRBJ2-7 NA TRBV13 TRBD1 CASSNKGQGSHEQYF TGTGCCAGCAGCAACAAGGGACAGGGGTCCCACGAGCAGTACTTC
TRBJ1-2 many TRBV6-2/TRBV6-3 TRBD1 CASSYSTGGYGYTF TGTGCCAGCAGTTACTCGACAGGGGGCTATGGCTACACCTTC